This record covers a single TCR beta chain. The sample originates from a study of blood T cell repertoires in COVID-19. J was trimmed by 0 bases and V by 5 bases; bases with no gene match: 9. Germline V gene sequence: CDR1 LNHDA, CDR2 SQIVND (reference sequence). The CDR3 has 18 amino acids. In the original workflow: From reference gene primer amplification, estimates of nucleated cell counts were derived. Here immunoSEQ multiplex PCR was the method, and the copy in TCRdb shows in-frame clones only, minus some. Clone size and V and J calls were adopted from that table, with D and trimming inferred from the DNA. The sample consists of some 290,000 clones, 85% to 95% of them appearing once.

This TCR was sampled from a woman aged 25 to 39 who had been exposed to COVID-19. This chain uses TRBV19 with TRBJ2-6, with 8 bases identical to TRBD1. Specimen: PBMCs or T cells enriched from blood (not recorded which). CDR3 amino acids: CASSVGQGLLSGANVLTF. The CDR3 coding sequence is TGTGCCAGTAGTGTCGGACAGGGCCTACTCTCTGGGGCCAACGTCCTGACTTTC.